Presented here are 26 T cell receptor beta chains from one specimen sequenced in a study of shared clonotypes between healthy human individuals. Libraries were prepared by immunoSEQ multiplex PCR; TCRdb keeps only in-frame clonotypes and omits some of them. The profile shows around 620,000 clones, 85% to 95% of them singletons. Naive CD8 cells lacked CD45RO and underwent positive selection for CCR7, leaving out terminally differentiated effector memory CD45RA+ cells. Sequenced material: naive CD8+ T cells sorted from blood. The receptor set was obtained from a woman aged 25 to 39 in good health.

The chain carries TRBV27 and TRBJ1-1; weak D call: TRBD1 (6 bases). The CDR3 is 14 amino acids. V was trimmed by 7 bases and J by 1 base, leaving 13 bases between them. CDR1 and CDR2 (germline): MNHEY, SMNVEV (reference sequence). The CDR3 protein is CASKGGGWNTEAFF. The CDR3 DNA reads TGTGCCAGCAAGGGGGGGGGCTGGAACACTGAAGCTTTCTTT.

CDR3 region: CASTVAGDAYNEQFF. The CDR3 DNA reads TGTGCCAGTACCGTAGCGGGAGACGCCTACAATGAGCAGTTCTTC. This chain uses TRBV19 with TRBJ2-1; 9 nucleotides align to TRBD2. This CDR3 has 15 residues. The V and J ends lost 7 bases and 2 bases, in that order; junction bases with no gene match: 6. Looked up from germline, CDR1 is LNHDA and CDR2 is SQIVND (reference sequence).

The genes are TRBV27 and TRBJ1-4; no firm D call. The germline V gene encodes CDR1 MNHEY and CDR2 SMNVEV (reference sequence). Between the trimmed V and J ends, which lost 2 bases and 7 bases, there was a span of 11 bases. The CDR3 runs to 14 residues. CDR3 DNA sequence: TGTGCCAGCAGTTTAGGTGGGGTACCTGAAAAACTGTTTTTT. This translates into CASSLGGVPEKLFF. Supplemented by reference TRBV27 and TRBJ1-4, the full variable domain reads EAQVTQNPRYLITVTGKKLTVTCSQNMNHEYMSWYRQDPGLGLRQIYYSMNVEVTDKGDVPEGYKVSRKEKRNFPLILESPSPNQTSLYFCASSLGGVPEKLFFGSGTQLSVL.

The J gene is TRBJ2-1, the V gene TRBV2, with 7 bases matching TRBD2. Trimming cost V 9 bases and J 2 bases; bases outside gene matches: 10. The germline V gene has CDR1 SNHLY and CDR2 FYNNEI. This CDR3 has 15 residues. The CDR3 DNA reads TGTGCCAGTCAAGTGGGGACTAAGCCCTACAATGAGCAGTTCTTC. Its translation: CASQVGTKPYNEQFF.

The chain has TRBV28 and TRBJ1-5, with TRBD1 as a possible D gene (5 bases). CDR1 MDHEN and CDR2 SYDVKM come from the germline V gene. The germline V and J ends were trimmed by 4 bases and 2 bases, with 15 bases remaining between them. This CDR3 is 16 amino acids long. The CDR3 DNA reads TGTGCCAGCAGTTGGACAACTGAACTTCGCAATCAGCCCCAGCATTTT. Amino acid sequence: CASSWTTELRNQPQHF.

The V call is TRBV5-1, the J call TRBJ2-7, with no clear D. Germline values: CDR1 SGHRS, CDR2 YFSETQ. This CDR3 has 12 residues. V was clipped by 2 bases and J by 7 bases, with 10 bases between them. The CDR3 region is CASSLIGGEQYF. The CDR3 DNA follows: TGCGCCAGCAGCTTAATTGGTGGTGAGCAGTACTTC.

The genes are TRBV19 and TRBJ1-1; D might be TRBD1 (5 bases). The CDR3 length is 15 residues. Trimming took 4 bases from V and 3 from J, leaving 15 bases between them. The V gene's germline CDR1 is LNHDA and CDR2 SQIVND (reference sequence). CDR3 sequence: CASSSGTEVDTEAFF. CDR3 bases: TGTGCCAGTAGTAGTGGGACGGAAGTTGACACTGAAGCTTTCTTT.

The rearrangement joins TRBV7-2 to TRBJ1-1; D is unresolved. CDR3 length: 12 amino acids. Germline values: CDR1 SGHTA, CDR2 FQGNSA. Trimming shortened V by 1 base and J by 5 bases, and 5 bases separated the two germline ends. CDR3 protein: CASSLVQTEAFF. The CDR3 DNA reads TGTGCCAGCAGCTTAGTGCAGACTGAAGCTTTCTTT. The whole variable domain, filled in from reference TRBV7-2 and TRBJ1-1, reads GAGVSQSPSNKVTEKGKDVELRCDPISGHTALYWYRQSLGQGLEFLIYFQGNSAPDKSGLPSDRFSAERTGGSVSTLTIQRTQQEDSAVYLCASSLVQTEAFFGQGTRLTVV.

CDR3 in amino acids: CASSPTGGGHEQFF. DNA for the CDR3: TGTGCCAGCAGCCCTACAGGGGGTGGCCATGAGCAGTTCTTC. The J gene is TRBJ2-1, the V gene TRBV11-2; 8 nucleotides agree with TRBD1. The CDR3 extends over 14 amino acids. V shed 5 bases, J shed 8 bases, and the junction held 8 bases outside the gene matches. Per the germline V gene, CDR1 is SGHAT and CDR2 is FQNNGV.

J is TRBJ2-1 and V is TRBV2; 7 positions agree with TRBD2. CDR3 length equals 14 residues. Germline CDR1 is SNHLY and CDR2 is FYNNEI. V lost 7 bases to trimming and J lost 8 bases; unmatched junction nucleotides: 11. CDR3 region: CASNAESRGDEQFF. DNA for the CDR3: TGTGCCAGCAATGCAGAAAGTCGGGGGGATGAGCAGTTCTTC.

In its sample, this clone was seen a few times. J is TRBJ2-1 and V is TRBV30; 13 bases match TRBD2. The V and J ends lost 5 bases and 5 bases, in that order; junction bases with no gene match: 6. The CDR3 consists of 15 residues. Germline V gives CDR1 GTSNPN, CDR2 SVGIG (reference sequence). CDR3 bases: TGTGCCTGGGGTACGGGACTAGCGGGACACAATGAGCAGTTCTTC. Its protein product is CAWGTGLAGHNEQFF.

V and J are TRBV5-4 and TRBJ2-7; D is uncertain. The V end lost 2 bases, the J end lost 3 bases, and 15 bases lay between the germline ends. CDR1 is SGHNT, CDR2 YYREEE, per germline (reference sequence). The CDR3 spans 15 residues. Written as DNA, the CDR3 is TGTGCCAGCAGCTTTATCGAGACTGTTGACTACGAGCAGTACTTC. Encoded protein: CASSFIETVDYEQYF.

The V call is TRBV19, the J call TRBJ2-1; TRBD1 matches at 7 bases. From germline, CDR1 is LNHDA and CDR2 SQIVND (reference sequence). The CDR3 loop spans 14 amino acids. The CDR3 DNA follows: TGTGCAGGAATAGGGGGCGAGGACTACAATGAGCAGTTCTTC. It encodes CAGIGGEDYNEQFF.

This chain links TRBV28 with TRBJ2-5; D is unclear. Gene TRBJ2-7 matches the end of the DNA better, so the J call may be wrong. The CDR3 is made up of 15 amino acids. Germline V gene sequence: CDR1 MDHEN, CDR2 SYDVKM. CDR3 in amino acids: CASSPLDIKGYEQYF. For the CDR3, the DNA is TGTGCCAGCAGCCCGCTAGATATCAAGGGTTACGAGCAGTACTTC.

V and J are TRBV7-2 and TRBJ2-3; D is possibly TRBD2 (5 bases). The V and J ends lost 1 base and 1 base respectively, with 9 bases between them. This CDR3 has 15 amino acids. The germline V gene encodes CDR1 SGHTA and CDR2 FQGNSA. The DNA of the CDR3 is TGTGCCAGCAGCTTAGTGGCCGGGGGCACAGATACGCAGTATTTT. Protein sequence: CASSLVAGGTDTQYF.

CDR3 region: CASTPWGMSTDTQYF. DNA of the CDR3: TGTGCCAGCACCCCTTGGGGGATGAGCACAGATACGCAGTATTTT. The J gene is TRBJ2-3, the V gene TRBV28, with D perhaps matching TRBD1 or TRBD2 (5 bases each). V lost 7 bases to trimming and J lost 0 bases, with 14 bases between them. The germline V gene has CDR1 MDHEN and CDR2 SYDVKM. CDR3 size: 15 residues.

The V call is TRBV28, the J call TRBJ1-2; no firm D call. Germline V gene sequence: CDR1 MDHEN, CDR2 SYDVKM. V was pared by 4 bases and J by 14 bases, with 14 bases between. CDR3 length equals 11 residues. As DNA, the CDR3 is TGTGCCAGCAGTTCCCCCCCTTCATTTACCTTC. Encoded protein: CASSSPPSFTF.

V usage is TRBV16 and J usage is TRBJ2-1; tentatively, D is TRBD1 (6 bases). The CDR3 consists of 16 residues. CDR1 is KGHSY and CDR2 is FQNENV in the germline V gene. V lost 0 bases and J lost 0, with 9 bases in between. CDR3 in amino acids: CASSQSSRGSYNEQFF. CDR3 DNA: TGTGCCAGCAGCCAATCCTCCAGGGGCTCCTACAATGAGCAGTTCTTC.

The CDR3 sequence: CASRQEGGYGYTF. The CDR3 bases are TGTGCCAGCCGCCAGGAGGGTGGCTATGGCTACACCTTC. The chain couples TRBV7-9 to TRBJ1-2; no clear D. V was shortened by 8 bases and J by 4 bases, with 14 bases between the two germline ends. The CDR3 covers 13 residues. Germline CDR1 is SEHNR and CDR2 is FQNEAQ (reference sequence).

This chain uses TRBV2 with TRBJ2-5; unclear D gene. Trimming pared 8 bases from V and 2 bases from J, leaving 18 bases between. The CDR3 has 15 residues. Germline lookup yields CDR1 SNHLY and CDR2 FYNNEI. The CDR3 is CASRPPGSFQETQYF. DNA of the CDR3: TGTGCCAGCCGACCTCCGGGCAGCTTTCAAGAGACCCAGTACTTC.

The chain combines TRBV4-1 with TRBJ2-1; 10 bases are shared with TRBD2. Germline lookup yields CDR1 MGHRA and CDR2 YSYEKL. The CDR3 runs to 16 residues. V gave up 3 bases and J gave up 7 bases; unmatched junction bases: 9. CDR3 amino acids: CASSQSPGLASNEQFF. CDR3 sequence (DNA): TGCGCCAGCAGCCAGAGTCCGGGACTAGCGTCGAATGAGCAGTTCTTC.

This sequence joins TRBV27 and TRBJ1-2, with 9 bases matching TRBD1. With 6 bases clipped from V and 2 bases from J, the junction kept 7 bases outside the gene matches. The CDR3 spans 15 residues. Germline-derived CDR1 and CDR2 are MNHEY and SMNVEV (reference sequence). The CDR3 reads CASSQTGGINYGYTF. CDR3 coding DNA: TGTGCCAGCAGCCAGACAGGGGGAATCAACTATGGCTACACCTTC.

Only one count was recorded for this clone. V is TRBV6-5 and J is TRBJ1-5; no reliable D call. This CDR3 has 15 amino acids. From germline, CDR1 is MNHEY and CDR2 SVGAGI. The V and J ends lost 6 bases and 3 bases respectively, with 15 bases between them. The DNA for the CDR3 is TGTGCCAGCAGCCCACACCCGGCGGCCAATCAGCCCCAGCATTTT. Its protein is CASSPHPAANQPQHF.

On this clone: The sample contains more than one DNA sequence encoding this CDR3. The CDR3 nucleotides read TGTGCCAGCAGTTTTCGGAAGAACACTGAAGCTTTCTTT. Translation: CASSFRKNTEAFF. This sequence joins TRBV28 and TRBJ1-1, with unresolved D. The V end lost 3 bases, the J end lost 1 base, and 6 bases lay between the germline ends. Per the germline V gene, CDR1 is MDHEN and CDR2 is SYDVKM. CDR3 length: 13 residues. Full variable domain (missing parts from reference TRBV28 and TRBJ1-1): DVKVTQSSRYLVKRTGEKVFLECVQDMDHENMFWYRQDPGLGLRLIYFSYDVKMKEKGDIPEGYSVSREKKERFSLILESASTNQTSMYLCASSFRKNTEAFFGQGTRLTVV.

CDR3 sequence reads: CASSEGGLPSYEQYF. CDR3 bases: TGTGCCAGCAGTGAAGGGGGACTGCCCTCCTACGAGCAGTACTTC. The genes are TRBV6-1 and TRBJ2-7, with a weak D call TRBD2 (6 bases). Per germline, CDR1 MNHNS and CDR2 SASEGT. This CDR3 is 15 amino acids long. V lost 1 base and J lost 0, with 10 bases in between.

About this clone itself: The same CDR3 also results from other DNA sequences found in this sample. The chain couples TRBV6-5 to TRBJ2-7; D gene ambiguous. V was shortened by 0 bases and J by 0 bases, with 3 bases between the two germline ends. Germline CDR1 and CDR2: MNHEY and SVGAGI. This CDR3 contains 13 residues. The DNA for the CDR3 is TGTGCCAGCAGTTACTCTTCCTCCTACGAGCAGTACTTC. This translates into CASSYSSSYEQYF.